This T cell receptor (beta chain) was recorded in a study of CD8 T cells in ankylosing spondylitis. Study findings and constraints: Several highly homologous variants formed a TCR beta motif that appeared characteristic of ankylosing spondylitis blood. Reports of some motif variants in reactive arthritis synovial fluid and blood predate this one. Reportedly, matched ankylosing spondylitis synovial fluid was significantly enriched for disease-linked clones.

Preparation of TCR beta libraries was done by quantitative 5'-RACE with molecular barcodes. Via MiXCR, TCRdb re-called the 5' RACE reads, giving one row per CDR3 protein. The sample consists of 250,000 to 400,000 distinct CDR3 sequences, 9.5% to 13% of them appearing once. Germline V gives CDR1 LNHNV, CDR2 YYDKDF (reference sequence). Trimming took 0 bases from V and 6 from J, leaving 22 bases between them. This CDR3 is built from 18 residues. This clonotype was recorded at least ten times. Its antigen is not identified. The material sequenced was blood, either unsorted or a sorted T cell fraction (not recorded which). This chain uses TRBV15 with TRBJ2-3; D is unclear. The clonotype originates from a female donor with ankylosing spondylitis or in good health (not recorded which). This CDR3 is CATSRDDHSGIGLDTQYF. The DNA of the CDR3 is TGTGCCACCAGCAGAGATGATCACTCTGGTATCGGGTTGGATACGCAGTATTTT.